The sequence of this T cell receptor (beta chain) was determined in a study of beta chain features in type 1 diabetes (dated by TCRdb to between 2018 and 2020). For context, the study as a whole: Mean age, gender distribution, total cell number and subset yield did not differ between patients and healthy donors. The study compared the TCRB repertoires of sorted circulating CD4+ T cell subsets in recently diagnosed type 1 diabetes patients with those in matched healthy donors. Regulatory and stem cell-like memory subsets were isolated from only 8 patients and roughly 8 healthy donors, whereas naive and central memory subsets came from all 28 donors. A total of 90 million to 120 million sorted cells were examined across all samples, and a strong correlation was observed between cell number per subset and RNA yield.

From each donor, a single peripheral blood sample of around 120 mL on average was drawn into heparinised tubes. Using a panel that included CD45RO, CCR7, CD25, CD127, CD95 and CD27, naive, central memory, regulatory and stem cell-like memory CD4+ T cells were sorted on a BD FACSAria II. All sorted populations exceeded 95% purity. PBMCs were isolated right away by Lymphoprep density gradient centrifugation and were stained directly, without culture. To minimize batch effects, samples were stained and sorted in pairs, one healthy donor with one patient per experiment. The cysteine opens and the phenylalanine closes a CDR3 of 13 amino acids. The DNA shown is the 39-base CDR3, in frame from base 1. The germline V gene specifies MNHNS as CDR1 and SASEGT as CDR2. A distance of 6 bases separates the germline ends of V and J, which lose 5 bases and 0 bases respectively. Findings and caveats that apply to the study as a whole: Because cDNA was sequenced instead of genomic DNA, activated cells with high expression could be over-represented, although the groups did not differ in activation or CD3 levels. Naive, central memory and regulatory TCRB repertoires appeared to be more similar among patients than among healthy donors. Because small numbers of individuals were included in the HLA sub-analyses, any influence of HLA type on TCRB rearrangement was left unresolved. At VDJ recombination sites, patients with type 1 diabetes made fewer insertions and deleted more nucleotides, a pattern implying thymic rearrangement abnormalities. A moderate but significant shortening of TCRB CDR3 length was observed in type 1 diabetes patients in all four CD4+ subsets. PCR may preferentially amplify shorter templates, but because patient and control samples were amplified and corrected together, any resulting skew would affect both groups equally.

Comment on this clone: There is no known antigen for this receptor. No qualities accompany the bases; no much larger clone lies one base away.

The entire isolated RNA was reverse transcribed using the High Capacity cDNA Reverse Transcription Kit, and thus expressed TCRB transcripts were sequenced. Deep immunoSEQ sequencing was applied to naive, central memory and regulatory T cell samples, giving an average of roughly 3.5 million total reads per sample. After sorted cells were lysed in RLT buffer, RNA was extracted with DNase-treated RNeasy Micro or Mini kits, with the choice depending on cell number. Each cell subset was processed on its own to prevent cross-contamination, while patient and healthy donor samples were processed together. The immunoSEQ multiplex PCR was used to amplify TCRB sequences from cDNA, yielding 87-bp fragments that span the CDR3 region. Sequencing of the amplicons was performed on the Illumina HiSeq platform. For the original study's pipeline: Synthetic template baselines were used to correct PCR bias computationally, reads within Hamming distance 2 were collapsed together, and singletons that could not be merged were discarded. By aligning reads against IMGT, V, D and J genes, CDR3 length, and insertions or deletions at six rearrangement sites were assigned. Within each subset, clonotype counts were normalized to the number of sorted cells before true diversity and Gini coefficients were calculated with the tcR R package. The overlap coefficient, calculated on TCRB nucleotide sequences, was used to quantify repertoire sharing. Drawn from immuneACCESS, this table holds only the in-frame rearrangements with V and J called that TCRdb kept. Clones are partly lost; checked studies trace under half to an unresolved V gene and leave the rest unexplained. V and J calls and clone size are copied from that table; D and trimming were computed from the DNA. The sample contains under 300,000 clones, under 8.5% of them found a single time. Clones ranked in the top ten supply roughly 0.94% of the sample.

The sequence was obtained from a woman in her late teens or twenties in good health. The sample comprised central memory CD4+ T cells from blood. The chain joins TRBV6-1 to TRBJ2-3; the D gene is not confidently resolved. The CDR3 protein: CASSFRSTDTQYF. The DNA sequence reads TGTGCCAGCAGTTTCAGGAGCACAGATACGCAGTATTTT.